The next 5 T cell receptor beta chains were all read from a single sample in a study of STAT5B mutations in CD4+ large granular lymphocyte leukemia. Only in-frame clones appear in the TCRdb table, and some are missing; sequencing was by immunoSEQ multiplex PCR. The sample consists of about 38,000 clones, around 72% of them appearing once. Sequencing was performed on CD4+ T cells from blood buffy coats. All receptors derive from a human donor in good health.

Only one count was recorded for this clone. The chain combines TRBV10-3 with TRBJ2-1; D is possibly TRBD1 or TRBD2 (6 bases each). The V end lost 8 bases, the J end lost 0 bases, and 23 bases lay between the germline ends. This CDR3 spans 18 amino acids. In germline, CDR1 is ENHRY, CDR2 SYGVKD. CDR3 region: CAIGNRWGGTSSYNEQFF. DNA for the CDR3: TGTGCCATCGGGAATAGATGGGGCGGGACAAGCTCCTACAATGAGCAGTTCTTC.

The CDR3 DNA is TGTGCCATCTATGGACAGGGAGAAGGCTACACCTTC. It codes for CAIYGQGEGYTF. The V call is TRBV10-3, the J call TRBJ1-2; 8 bases fit TRBD1. The length of the CDR3 is 12 residues. The germline gives CDR1 ENHRY, CDR2 SYGVKD. Germline trimming cut 8 bases from V and 8 bases from J; bases unmatched to any gene: 7.

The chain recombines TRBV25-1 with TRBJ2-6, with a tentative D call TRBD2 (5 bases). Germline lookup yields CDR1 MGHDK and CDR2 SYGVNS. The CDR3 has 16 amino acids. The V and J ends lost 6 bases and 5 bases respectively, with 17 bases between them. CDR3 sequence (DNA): TGTGCCAGCAGAGATACGCGGGCGGGTTGGGCCAACGTCCTGACTTTC. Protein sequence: CASRDTRAGWANVLTF.

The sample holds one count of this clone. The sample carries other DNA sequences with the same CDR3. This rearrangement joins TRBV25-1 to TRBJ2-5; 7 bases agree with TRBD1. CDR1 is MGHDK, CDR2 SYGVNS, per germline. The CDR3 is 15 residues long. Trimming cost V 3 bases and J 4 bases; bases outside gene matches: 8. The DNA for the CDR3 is TGTGCCAGCAGTGACCACAGGGGAACGGGAGAGACCCAGTACTTC. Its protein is CASSDHRGTGETQYF.

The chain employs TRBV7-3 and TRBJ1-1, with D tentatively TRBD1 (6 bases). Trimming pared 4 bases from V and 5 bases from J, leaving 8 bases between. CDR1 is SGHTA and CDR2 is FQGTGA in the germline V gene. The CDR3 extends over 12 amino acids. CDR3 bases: TGTGCCAGCAGCTCCCAGGGGACTGAAGCTTTCTTT. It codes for CASSSQGTEAFF.